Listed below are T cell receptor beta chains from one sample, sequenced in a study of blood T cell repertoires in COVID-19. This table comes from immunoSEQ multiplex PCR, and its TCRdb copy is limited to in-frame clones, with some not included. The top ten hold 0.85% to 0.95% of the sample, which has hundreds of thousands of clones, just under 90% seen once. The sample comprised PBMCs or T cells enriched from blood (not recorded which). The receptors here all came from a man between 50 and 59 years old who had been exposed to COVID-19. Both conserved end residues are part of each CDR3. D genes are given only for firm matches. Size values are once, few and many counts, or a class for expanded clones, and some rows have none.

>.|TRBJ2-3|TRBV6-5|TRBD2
TGTGCCAGCATGTGGGGCGGGGGGGAAGGAGATACGCAGTATTTT
CASMWGGGEGDTQYF
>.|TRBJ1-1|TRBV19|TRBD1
TGTGCCAGTAGTAGGGACAGGGAGAATACTGAAGCTTTCTTT
CASSRDRENTEAFF
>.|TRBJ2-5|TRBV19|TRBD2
TGTGCCAGTAGTCCAGCGGGGGGCCAAGAGACCCAGTACTTC
CASSPAGGQETQYF
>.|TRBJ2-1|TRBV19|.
TGTGCCAGTAGTTTACGACTAGGCCCTAACAATGAGCAGTTCTTC
CASSLRLGPNNEQFF
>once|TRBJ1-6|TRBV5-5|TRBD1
TGTGCCAGCAGCGCACGGACAGGGGGCAATTCACCCCTCCACTTT
CASSARTGGNSPLHF
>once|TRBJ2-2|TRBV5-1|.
TGCGCCAGCAGCTTAAGGGTCGGGGACACCGGGGAGCTGTTTTTT
CASSLRVGDTGELFF
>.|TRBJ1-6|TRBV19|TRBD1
TGTGCCAGTAGTAAACAGGGGTATGTGAATTCACCCCTCCACTTT
CASSKQGYVNSPLHF
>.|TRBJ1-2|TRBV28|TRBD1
TGTGCCAGCAGCCCCCGGGACAGGGGCTTACCGGGCTACACCTTC
CASSPRDRGLPGYTF
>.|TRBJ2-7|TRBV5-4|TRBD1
TGTGCCAGCAGCCAAGGTGGGGACAGGGGGTCCGAGCAGTACTTC
CASSQGGDRGSEQYF
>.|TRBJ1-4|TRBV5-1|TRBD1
TGCGCCAGCAGCCCCGGGACAGGGGGCGGGGGTAATGAAAAACTGTTTTTT
CASSPGTGGGGNEKLFF
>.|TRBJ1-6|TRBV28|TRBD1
TGTGCCAGCAGCCCCGAGGGGGCGGCACCCCTCCACTTT
CASSPEGAAPLHF
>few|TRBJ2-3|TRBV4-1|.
TGCGCCAGCAGCCAAGATTTAGCGAGTCTTGTAGGGGATACGCAGTATTTT
CASSQDLASLVGDTQYF
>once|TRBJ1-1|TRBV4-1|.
TGCGCCAGCAGCCAAGCTCGGAGGGTAAACACTGAAGCTTTCTTT
CASSQARRVNTEAFF
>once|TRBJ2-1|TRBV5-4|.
TGTGCCAGCAGCTTGGCCGAGCGGATCAATGAGCAGTTCTTC
CASSLAERINEQFF
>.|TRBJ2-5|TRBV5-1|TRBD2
TGCGCCAGCAGCCCTGGACTAGCGGGAAAAGAGACCCAGTACTTC
CASSPGLAGKETQYF
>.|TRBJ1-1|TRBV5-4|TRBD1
TGTGCCAGCAGCTTACAGGGGGTCACTGAAGCTTTCTTT
CASSLQGVTEAFF
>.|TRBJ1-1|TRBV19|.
TGTGCCAGTAGTGGGGGGTTTGGGAACACTGAAGCTTTCTTT
CASSGGFGNTEAFF
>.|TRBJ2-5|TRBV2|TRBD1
TGTGCCAGCAGTGCGCAGGGGGCGACCCAGTACTTC
CASSAQGATQYF
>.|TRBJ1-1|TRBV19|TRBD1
TGTGCCAGTAGTATCGGACAGGGCGGGTACACTGAAGCTTTCTTT
CASSIGQGGYTEAFF
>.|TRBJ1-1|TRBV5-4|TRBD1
TGTGCCAGCAGCCCCACTGACAGGGACACTGAAGCTTTCTTT
CASSPTDRDTEAFF
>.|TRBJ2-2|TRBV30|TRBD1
TGTGCCTGGAGTGTGTATCGGACAGGGTGGAACACCGGGGAGCTGTTTTTT
CAWSVYRTGWNTGELFF
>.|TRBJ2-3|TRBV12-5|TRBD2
TGTGCTAGTGGTTTGGCGAGACTAGCGGGGAGGACAGATACGCAGTATTTT
CASGLARLAGRTDTQYF
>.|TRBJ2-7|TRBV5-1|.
TGCGCCAGCAGCTTGTCGGGGGTCAACTCCTACGAGCAGTACTTC
CASSLSGVNSYEQYF
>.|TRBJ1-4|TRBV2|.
TGTGCCAGCAGCGGACAGAATGAAAAACTGTTTTTT
CASSGQNEKLFF
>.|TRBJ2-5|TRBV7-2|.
TGTGCCAGCAGTTCCGGTCCGGCCCAGTACTTC
CASSSGPAQYF
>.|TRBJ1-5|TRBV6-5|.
TGTGCCAGTTCGACAGCTTACAATCAGCCCCAGCATTTT
CASSTAYNQPQHF
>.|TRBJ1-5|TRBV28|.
TGTGCCAGCAGTGACACGAGCAATCAGCCCCAGCATTTT
CASSDTSNQPQHF
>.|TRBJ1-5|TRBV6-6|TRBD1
TGTGCCAGCAGTAACAGACAGGGGATGCGGCAGCCCCAGCATTTT
CASSNRQGMRQPQHF